This T cell receptor beta chain was documented in a study of OX40 agonist ivuxolimab in advanced cancers. TCRdb keeps only in-frame clones here, not all; method: immunoSEQ multiplex PCR. Of around 80,000 clones detected, approximately 85% appear once; the ten largest clones hold approximately 3.1%. Whole-study findings and limits: In CD8+ T cells, expanded clones were on average more numerous than in CD4+.

With regard to this clone: Its antigen is undetermined.

The sequence came from an adult with an advanced solid tumor such as melanoma, head and neck, liver or kidney cancer. The sequences come from CD4+ or CD8+ T cells sorted from blood, collected in a trial of the OX40 agonist ivuxolimab.

The CDR3 DNA sequence: TGTGCCAGCAGCATATTAGGGTTAGCGGGGGGGCGAACAGATACGCAGTATTTT. Translating it yields CASSILGLAGGRTDTQYF. J is TRBJ2-3 and V is TRBV5-4, with TRBD2 identical over 11 bases. Germline V gene lookup returns CDR1 SGHNT and CDR2 YYREEE (reference sequence). The CDR3 covers 18 residues. V shed 4 bases and J 3 bases; nucleotides not matched to a gene: 13.